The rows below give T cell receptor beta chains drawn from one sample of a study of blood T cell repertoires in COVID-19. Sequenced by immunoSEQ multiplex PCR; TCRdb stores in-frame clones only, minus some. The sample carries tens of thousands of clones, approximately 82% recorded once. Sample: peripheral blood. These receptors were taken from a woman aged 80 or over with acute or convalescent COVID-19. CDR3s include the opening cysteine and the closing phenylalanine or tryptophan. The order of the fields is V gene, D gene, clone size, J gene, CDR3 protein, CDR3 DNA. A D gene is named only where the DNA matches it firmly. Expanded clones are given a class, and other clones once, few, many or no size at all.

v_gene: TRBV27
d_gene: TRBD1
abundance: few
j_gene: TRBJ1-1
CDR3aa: CASSLLGQGEAFF
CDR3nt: TGTGCCAGCAGTTTACTAGGACAGGGGGAAGCTTTCTTT

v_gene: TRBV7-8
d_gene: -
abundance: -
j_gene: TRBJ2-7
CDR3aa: CASSLRDSSSYEQYF
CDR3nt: TGTGCCAGCAGTTTGCGGGACAGTAGCTCCTACGAGCAGTACTTC

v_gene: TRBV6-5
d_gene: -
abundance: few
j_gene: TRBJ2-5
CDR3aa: CASSRLGLETQYF
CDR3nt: TGTGCCAGCAGTCGACTAGGGCTTGAGACCCAGTACTTC

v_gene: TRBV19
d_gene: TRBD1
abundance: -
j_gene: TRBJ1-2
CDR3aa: CASRNFQGAHGYTF
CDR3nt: TGTGCCAGTAGGAACTTTCAGGGGGCGCATGGCTACACCTTC

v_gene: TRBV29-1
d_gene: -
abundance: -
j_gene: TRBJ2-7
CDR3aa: CSVARTASYEQYF
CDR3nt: TGCAGCGTGGCCCGGACAGCCTCCTACGAGCAGTACTTC

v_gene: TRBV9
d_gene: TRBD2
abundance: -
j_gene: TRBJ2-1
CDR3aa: CASSPRLAGYNEQFF
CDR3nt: TGTGCCAGCAGCCCCCGACTAGCGGGGTACAATGAGCAGTTCTTC

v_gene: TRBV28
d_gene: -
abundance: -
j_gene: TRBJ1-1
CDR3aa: CASSSTEPEAFF
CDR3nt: TGTGCCAGCAGCTCTACGGAGCCTGAAGCTTTCTTT

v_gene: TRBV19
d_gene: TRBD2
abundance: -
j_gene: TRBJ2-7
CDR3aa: CASSIQVGTSPYEQYF
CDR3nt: TGTGCCAGTAGTATTCAGGTCGGGACTAGTCCCTACGAGCAGTACTTC

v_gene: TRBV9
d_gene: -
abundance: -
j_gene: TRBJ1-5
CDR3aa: CASSVQPGNQPQHF
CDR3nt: TGTGCCAGCAGCGTACAACCCGGTAATCAGCCCCAGCATTTT

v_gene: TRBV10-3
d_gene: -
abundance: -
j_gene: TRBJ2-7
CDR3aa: CAISDVSSATYEQYF
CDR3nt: TGTGCCATCAGTGACGTGTCTAGCGCCACGTACGAGCAGTACTTC

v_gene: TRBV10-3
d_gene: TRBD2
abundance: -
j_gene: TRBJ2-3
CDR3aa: CAIGAGAPDTQYF
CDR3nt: TGTGCCATCGGAGCGGGGGCCCCAGATACGCAGTATTTT

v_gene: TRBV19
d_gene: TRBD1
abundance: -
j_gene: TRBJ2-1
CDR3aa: CATQGVGVQYNEQFF
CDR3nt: TGTGCCACCCAGGGGGTCGGGGTCCAATACAATGAGCAGTTCTTC

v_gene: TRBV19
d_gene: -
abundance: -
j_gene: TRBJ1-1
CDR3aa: CASSNQRDTEAFF
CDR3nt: TGTGCCAGTAGTAACCAAAGAGACACTGAAGCTTTCTTT

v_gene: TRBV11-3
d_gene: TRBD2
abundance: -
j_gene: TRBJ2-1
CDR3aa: CASSLGLAVYNEQFF
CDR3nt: TGTGCCAGCAGCTTAGGGCTAGCGGTCTACAATGAGCAGTTCTTC

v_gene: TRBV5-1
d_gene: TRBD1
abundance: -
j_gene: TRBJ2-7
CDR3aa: CASSSWDRAYEQYF
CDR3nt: TGCGCCAGCAGCTCGTGGGACAGAGCCTACGAGCAGTACTTC

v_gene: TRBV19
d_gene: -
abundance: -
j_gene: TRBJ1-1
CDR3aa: CASSKWLDTEAFF
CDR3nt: TGTGCCAGTAGTAAGTGGCTCGACACTGAAGCTTTCTTT

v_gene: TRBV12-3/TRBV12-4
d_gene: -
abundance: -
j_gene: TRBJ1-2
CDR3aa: CASNAATNYGYTF
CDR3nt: TGTGCCAGCAACGCGGCCACTAACTATGGCTACACCTTC

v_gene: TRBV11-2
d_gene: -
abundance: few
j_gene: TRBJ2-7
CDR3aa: CASSPEGSYLYEQYF
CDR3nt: TGTGCCAGCAGCCCCGAGGGCTCATACCTCTACGAGCAGTACTTC

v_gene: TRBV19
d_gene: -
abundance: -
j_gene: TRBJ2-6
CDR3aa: CASTNPGVGLISGANVLTF
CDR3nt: TGTGCCAGTACCAACCCCGGGGTCGGACTTATCTCTGGGGCCAACGTCCTGACTTTC

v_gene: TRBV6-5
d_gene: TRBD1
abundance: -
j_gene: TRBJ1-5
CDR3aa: CASRPGTGQQPQHF
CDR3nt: TGTGCCAGCAGGCCTGGGACAGGACAGCAGCCCCAGCATTTT

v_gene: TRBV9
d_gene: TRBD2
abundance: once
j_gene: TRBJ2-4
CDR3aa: CASSVGAGGKNIQYF
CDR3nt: TGTGCCAGCAGCGTAGGAGCGGGGGGCAAAAACATTCAGTACTTC

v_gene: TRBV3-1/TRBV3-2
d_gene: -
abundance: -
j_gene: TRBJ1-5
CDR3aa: CASSQDGGQPQHF
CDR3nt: TGTGCCAGCAGCCAGGACGGGGGTCAGCCCCAGCATTTT

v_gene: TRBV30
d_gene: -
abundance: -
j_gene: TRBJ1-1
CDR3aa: CAWKRRGAGNTEAFF
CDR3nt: TGTGCCTGGAAGCGGCGGGGGGCGGGGAACACTGAAGCTTTCTTT

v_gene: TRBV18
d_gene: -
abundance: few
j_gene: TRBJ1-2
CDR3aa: CASSPDSMTAGYTF
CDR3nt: TGTGCCAGCTCACCCGACTCCATGACAGCTGGCTACACCTTC

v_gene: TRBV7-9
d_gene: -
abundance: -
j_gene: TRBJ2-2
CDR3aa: CASTRTVNTGELFF
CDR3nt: TGTGCCAGCACCAGGACAGTGAACACCGGGGAGCTGTTTTTT

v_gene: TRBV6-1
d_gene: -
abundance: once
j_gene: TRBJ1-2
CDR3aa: CASSEAVGTDGYTF
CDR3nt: TGTGCCAGCAGTGAAGCGGTGGGGACTGATGGCTACACCTTC

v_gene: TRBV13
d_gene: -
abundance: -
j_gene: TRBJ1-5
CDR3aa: CASSLGGGGNQPQHF
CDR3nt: TGTGCCAGCAGCTTAGGAGGGGGAGGCAATCAGCCCCAGCATTTT

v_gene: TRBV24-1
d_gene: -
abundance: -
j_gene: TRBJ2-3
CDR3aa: CATSDADRSSTDTQYF
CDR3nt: TGTGCCACCAGTGATGCCGACAGGTCTAGCACAGATACGCAGTATTTT

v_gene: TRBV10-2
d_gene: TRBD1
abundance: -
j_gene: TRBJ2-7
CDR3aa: CASRGQGSYEQYF
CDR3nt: TGCGCCAGCAGAGGACAGGGATCCTACGAGCAGTACTTC

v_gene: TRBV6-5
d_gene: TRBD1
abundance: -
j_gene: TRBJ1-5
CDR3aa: CASETGGSYQPQHF
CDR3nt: TGTGCCAGCGAAACAGGGGGGTCATATCAGCCCCAGCATTTT

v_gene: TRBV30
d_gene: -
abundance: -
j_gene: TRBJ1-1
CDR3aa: CAWSPPRNTEAFF
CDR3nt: TGTGCCTGGAGTCCCCCTAGAAACACTGAAGCTTTCTTT

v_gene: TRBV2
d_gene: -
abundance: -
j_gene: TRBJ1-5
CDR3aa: CASSDVTVGNQPQHF
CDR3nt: TGTGCCAGCAGTGACGTCACTGTGGGCAATCAGCCCCAGCATTTT

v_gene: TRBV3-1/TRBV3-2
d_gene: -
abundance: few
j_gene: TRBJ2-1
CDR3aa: CASSHPDSSYNEQFF
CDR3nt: TGTGCCAGCAGCCATCCGGACAGCTCCTACAATGAGCAGTTCTTC

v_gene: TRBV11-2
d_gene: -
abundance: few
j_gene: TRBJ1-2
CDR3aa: CASSLAQARSGYTF
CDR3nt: TGTGCCAGCAGCTTAGCACAGGCGCGCTCTGGCTACACCTTC

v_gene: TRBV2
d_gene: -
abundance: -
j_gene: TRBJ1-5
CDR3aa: CASSSDSPNQPQHF
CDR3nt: TGTGCCAGCAGCAGTGACAGCCCCAATCAGCCCCAGCATTTT

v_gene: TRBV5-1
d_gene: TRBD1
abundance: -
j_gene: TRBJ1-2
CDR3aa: CASSLGAGQGMNYTF
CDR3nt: TGCGCCAGCAGCTTAGGTGCAGGACAGGGAATGAACTACACCTTC